This T cell receptor (beta chain) came from a study of response to subunit inactivated influenza vaccine. This CDR3 contains 12 residues. Trimming cost V 1 base and J 1 base, with 5 bases left between them. Germline V gene sequence: CDR1 SQVTM, CDR2 ANQGSEA. This clonotype was counted a few times. MiXCR was run by TCRdb on the RT-PCR reads, yielding one entry per CDR3 protein. Among hundreds of thousands of distinct CDR3 sequences listed, around 13% were seen once. This specimen was PBMCs from blood, taken roughly 45 days after vaccination. The receptor's source is a man in his forties or fifties who received an inactivated influenza vaccine. V usage is TRBV29-1 and J usage is TRBJ2-7, with D uncertain. The CDR3 region has the DNA TGCAGCGTTGAAGGCCAATCCTACGAGCAGTACTTC. The encoded protein is CSVEGQSYEQYF.